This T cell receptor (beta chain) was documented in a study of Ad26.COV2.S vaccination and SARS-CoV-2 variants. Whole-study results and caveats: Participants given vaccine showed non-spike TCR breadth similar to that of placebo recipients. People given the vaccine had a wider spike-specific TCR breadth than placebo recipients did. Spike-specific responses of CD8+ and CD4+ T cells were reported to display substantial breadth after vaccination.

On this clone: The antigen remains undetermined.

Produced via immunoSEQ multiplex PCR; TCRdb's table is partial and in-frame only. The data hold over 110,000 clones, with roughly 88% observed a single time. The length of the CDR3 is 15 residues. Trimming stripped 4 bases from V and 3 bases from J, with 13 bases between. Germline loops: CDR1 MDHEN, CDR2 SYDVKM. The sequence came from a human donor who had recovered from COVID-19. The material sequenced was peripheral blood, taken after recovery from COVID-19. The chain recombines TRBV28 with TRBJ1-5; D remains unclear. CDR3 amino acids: CASSSSGALNQPQHF. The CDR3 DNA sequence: TGTGCCAGCAGTTCGTCAGGAGCCCTCAATCAGCCCCAGCATTTT. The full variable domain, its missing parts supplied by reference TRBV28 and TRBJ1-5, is DVKVTQSSRYLVKRTGEKVFLECVQDMDHENMFWYRQDPGLGLRLIYFSYDVKMKEKGDIPEGYSVSREKKERFSLILESASTNQTSMYLCASSSSGALNQPQHFGDGTRLSIL.